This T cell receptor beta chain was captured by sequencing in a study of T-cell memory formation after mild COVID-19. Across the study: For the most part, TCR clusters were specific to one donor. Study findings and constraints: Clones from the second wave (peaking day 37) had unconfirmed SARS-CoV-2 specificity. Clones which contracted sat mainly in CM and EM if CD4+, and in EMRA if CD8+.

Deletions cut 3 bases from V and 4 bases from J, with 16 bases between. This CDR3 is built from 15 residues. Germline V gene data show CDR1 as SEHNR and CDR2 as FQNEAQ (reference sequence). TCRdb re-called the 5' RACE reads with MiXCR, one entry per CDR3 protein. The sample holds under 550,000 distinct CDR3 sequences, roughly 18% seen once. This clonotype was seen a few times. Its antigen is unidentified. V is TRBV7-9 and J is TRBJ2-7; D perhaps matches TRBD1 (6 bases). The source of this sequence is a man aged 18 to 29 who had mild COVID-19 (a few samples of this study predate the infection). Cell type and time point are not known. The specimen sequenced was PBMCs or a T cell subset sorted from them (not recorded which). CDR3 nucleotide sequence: TGTGCCAGCAGCTTGACCCCGGGACAACCGTACGAGCAGTACTTC. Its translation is CASSLTPGQPYEQYF. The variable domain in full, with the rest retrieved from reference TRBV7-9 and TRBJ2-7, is DTGVSQNPRHKITKRGQNVTFRCDPISEHNRLYWYRQTLGQGPEFLTYFQNEAQLEKSRLLSDRFSAERPKGSFSTLEIQRTEQGDSAMYLCASSLTPGQPYEQYFGPGTRLTVT.